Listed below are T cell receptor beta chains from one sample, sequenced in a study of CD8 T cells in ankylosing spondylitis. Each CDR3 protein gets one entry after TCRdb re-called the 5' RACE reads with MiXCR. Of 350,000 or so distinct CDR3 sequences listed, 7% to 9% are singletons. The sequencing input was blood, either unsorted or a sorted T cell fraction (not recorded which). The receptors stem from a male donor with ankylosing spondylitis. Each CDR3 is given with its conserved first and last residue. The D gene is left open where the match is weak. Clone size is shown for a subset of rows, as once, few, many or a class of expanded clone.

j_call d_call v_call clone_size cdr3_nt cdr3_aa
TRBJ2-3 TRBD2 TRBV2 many TGTGCCAGCAGTGCGACTCTGCCGAGCGGGAGTAGCTTAGATACGCAGTATTTT CASSATLPSGSSLDTQYF
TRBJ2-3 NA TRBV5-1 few TGCGCCAGCAGCTTGGAGCGCGGGACTAGCACAGATACGCAGTATTTT CASSLERGTSTDTQYF
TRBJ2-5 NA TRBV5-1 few TGCGCCAGCAGCCCCGTGGTTGGAGAGACCCAGTACTTC CASSPVVGETQYF
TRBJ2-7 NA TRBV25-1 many TGTGCCAGCAGTCGGATATTCCGGGACGACTCCTACGAGCAGTACTTC CASSRIFRDDSYEQYF
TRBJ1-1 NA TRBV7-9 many TGTGCCAGCAGCTTGAACAGGAGAAACACTGAAGCTTTCTTT CASSLNRRNTEAFF
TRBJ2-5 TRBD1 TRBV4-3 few TGCGCCAGCAGCCAAAAAAAGGGACAGTACCAAGAGACCCAGTACTTC CASSQKKGQYQETQYF
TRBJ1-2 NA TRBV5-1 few TGCGCCAGCAGCGGCCCCGAAACAGGGCAACTTGGCTACACCTTC CASSGPETGQLGYTF
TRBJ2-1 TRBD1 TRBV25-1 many TGTGCCAGCAGTAGACAGGGGGCGGATGAGCAGTTCTTC CASSRQGADEQFF
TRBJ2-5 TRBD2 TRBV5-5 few TGTGCCAGCAGCTTCTTAGCGGGAGAGGAGACCCAGTACTTC CASSFLAGEETQYF
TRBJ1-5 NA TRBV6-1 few TGTGCCAGCAGTGAAACCGGGGTCGTTCAGCCCCAGCATTTT CASSETGVVQPQHF
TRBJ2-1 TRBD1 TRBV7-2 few TGTGCCAGCAGCTTCCGGAGGACAGGCTACAATGAGCAGTTCTTC CASSFRRTGYNEQFF
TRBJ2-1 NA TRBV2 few TGTGCCAGCAGTAGAGAGGGGAGTACAGGTGGGAATGAGCAGTTCTTC CASSREGSTGGNEQFF
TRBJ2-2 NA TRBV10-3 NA TGTGCCATCAGTGACTCCGGGAAAGGGACCGGGGAGCTGTTTTTT CAISDSGKGTGELFF
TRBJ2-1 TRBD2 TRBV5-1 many TGCGCCAGCAGCATGACTAGCGGGAGGCCCTACAATGAGCAGTTCTTC CASSMTSGRPYNEQFF
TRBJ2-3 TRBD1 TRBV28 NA TGTGCCAGCAGGGAGACAGGGGCAGATACGCAGTATTTT CASRETGADTQYF
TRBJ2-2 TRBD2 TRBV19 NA TGTGCCAGCTCCCGGCGCCTAGCGGGAGTAGTCACCGGGGAGCTGTTTTTT CASSRRLAGVVTGELFF
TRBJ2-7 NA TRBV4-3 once TGCGCCAGCAGCCAAGATTTTCCACAGGGCGGGGTCTACGAGCAGTACTTC CASSQDFPQGGVYEQYF
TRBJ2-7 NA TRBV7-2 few TGTGCCAGCAGCAAATCGTCACAGCCGGCATACGAGCAGTACTTC CASSKSSQPAYEQYF
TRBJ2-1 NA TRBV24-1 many TGTGCCACCAGTGGCCGTTACAATGAGCAGTTCTTC CATSGRYNEQFF
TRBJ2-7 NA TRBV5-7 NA TGTGCCAGCAGCTTCGAGGGCGCACAGTACTTC CASSFEGAQYF
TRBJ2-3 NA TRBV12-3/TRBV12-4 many TGTGCCAGCAGGCGGGGCACAGATACGCAGTATTTT CASRRGTDTQYF
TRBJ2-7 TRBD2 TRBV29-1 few TGCAGCGTTGGTCCCGGGGGGGACGAGCAGTACTTC CSVGPGGDEQYF
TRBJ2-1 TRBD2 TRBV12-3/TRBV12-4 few TGTGCCAGCAGTTTAAATATCGCGGGAGTGGATGAGCAGTTCTTC CASSLNIAGVDEQFF
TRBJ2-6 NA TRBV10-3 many TGTGCACTGGCCGTAACTGGGGCCAACGTCCTGACTTTC CALAVTGANVLTF
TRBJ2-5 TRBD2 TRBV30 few TGTGCCTGGAGTGTACTAGCGGGAGCCAAAGAGACCCAGTACTTC CAWSVLAGAKETQYF
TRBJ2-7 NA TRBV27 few TGTGCCAGCAGTTCGAGCTTACGGGGGGAGCAGTACTTC CASSSSLRGEQYF
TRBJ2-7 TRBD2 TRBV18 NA TGTGCCAGCTCACTTTCGGGAGGCCTACACTACGAGCAGTACTTC CASSLSGGLHYEQYF
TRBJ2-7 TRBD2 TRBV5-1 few TGCGCCAGCAGCTTCTCCGGGACTAGAAGCGAGCAGTACTTC CASSFSGTRSEQYF
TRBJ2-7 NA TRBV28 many TGTGCCAGCAGTTTAGGAGGGGTCGAGCAGTACTTC CASSLGGVEQYF
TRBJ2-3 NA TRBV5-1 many TGCGCCAGCAGCTTGGGAGTAGCAGGCACAGATACGCAGTATTTT CASSLGVAGTDTQYF
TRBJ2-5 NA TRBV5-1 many TGCGCCAGCAGCTCAGGACAGCCTCAAGAGACCCAGTACTTC CASSSGQPQETQYF
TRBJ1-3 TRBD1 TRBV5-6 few TGTGCCAGCAGCTGGGGACAGGGGAACACTGGAAACACCATATATTTT CASSWGQGNTGNTIYF
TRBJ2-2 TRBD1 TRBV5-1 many TGCGCCAGCAGCGGAGGGACAGGGTACACCGGGGAGCTGTTTTTT CASSGGTGYTGELFF
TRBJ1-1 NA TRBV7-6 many TGTGCCAGCGCGGGCGTCCGGGGAATCACTGAAGCTTTCTTT CASAGVRGITEAFF
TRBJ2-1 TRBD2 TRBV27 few TGTGCCAGCAAAAAGGGGAGACTAGCGGAATACAATGAGCAGTTCTTC CASKKGRLAEYNEQFF
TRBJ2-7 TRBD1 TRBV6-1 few TGTGCCAGCAGCGAACCGGGACAGGGTTACGAGCAGTACTTC CASSEPGQGYEQYF
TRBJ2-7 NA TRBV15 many TGTGCCACCAGCAGAGATTTCAGGGTCTTGGCCTACGAGCAGTACTTC CATSRDFRVLAYEQYF
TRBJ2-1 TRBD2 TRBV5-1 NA TGCGCCAGCAGCTTGGCGGGACTAGCGGACGTCAATGAGCAGTTCTTC CASSLAGLADVNEQFF
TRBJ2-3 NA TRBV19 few TGTGCCAGTAGTATAGATCCGGATACGCAGTATTTT CASSIDPDTQYF
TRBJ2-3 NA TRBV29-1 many TGCAGCGTTGACAGGGACAGCACAGATACGCAGTATTTT CSVDRDSTDTQYF
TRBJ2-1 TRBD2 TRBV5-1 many TGCGCCAGCAGCACGACTAGCGGGAGCTCCTACAATGAGCAGTTCTTC CASSTTSGSSYNEQFF
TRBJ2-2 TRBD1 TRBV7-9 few TGTGCCAGCAGCGAAAGACAGGGGGCGGACACCGGGGAGCTGTTTTTT CASSERQGADTGELFF
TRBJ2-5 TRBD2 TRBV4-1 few TGCGCCAGCAGCCAAGATCGTATAAATCTAGCGGGAGAGGATGAGACCCAGTACTTC CASSQDRINLAGEDETQYF
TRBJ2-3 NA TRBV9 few TGTGCCAGCAACCCCCGGCCCACAGATACGCAGTATTTT CASNPRPTDTQYF
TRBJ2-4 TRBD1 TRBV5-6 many TGTGCCAGCAGCTTCGGACAGGGAGGCATTCAGTACTTC CASSFGQGGIQYF
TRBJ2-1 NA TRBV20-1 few TGCAGTGGGCTAGCTATTTCCTACAATGAGCAGTTCTTC CSGLAISYNEQFF